This TCR beta chain was retrieved from a study of shared clonotypes between healthy human individuals. General study results and limits: Since donors were few, the genetic and exposure-history diversity represented was limited. Generally, naive subsets came out with larger estimated richness than memory subsets.

Deep level was the assay's run setting. Replicate PCRs for sorted subsets used roughly 200 ng DNA; this equaled around 29,000 T cell genomes. Method: immunoSEQ multiplex PCR; TCRdb's copy keeps in-frame clones and lacks some. The sample carries roughly 2.6 million clones, around nine tenths recorded once. Points on this clone: Antigen specificity is unknown.

V shed 5 bases and J 6 bases; nucleotides not matched to a gene: 12. This CDR3 is built from 16 residues. Per germline, CDR1 SGHTA and CDR2 FQGNSA. The clonotype comes from a man aged 18 to 29 in good health. The rearrangement uses TRBV7-2 and TRBJ2-7, with 11 bases identical to TRBD2. Sequencing input: naive CD4+ T cells sorted from blood. Stated subset: CD45RA+ positively selected. For the CDR3, the DNA is TGTGCCAGCAGCCAACGCCTCTCTAGCGGGGGGAGCGAGCAGTACTTC. Translated: CASSQRLSSGGSEQYF.